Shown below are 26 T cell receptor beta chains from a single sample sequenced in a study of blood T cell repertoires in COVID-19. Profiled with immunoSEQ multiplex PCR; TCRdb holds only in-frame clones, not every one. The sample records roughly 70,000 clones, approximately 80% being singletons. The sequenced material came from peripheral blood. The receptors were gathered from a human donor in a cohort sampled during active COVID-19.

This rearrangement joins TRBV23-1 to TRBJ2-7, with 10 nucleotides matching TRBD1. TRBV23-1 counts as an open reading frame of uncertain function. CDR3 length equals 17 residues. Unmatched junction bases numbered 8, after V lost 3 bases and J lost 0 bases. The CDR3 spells CASSQGDRGPTSYEQYF. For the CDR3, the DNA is TGCGCCAGCAGTCAGGGAGACAGGGGGCCGACCTCCTACGAGCAGTACTTC.

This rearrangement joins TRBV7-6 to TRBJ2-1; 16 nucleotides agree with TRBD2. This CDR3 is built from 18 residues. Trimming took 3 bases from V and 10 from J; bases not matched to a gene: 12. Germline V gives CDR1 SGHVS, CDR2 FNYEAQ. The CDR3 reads CASSLELGGLAGGGEQFF. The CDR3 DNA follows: TGTGCCAGCAGCTTGGAGCTGGGGGGACTAGCGGGAGGGGGCGAGCAGTTCTTC.

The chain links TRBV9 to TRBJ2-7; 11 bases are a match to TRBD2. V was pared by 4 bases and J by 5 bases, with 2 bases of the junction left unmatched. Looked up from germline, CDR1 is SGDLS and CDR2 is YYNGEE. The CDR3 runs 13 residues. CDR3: CASSPGLADEQYF. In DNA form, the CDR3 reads TGTGCCAGCAGCCCGGGACTAGCGGACGAGCAGTACTTC.

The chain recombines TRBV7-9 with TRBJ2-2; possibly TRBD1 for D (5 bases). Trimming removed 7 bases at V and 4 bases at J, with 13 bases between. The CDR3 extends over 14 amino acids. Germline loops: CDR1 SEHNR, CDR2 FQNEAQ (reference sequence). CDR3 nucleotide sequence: TGTGCCAGCACTACCCCAGGGATCACCGGGGAGCTGTTTTTT. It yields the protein CASTTPGITGELFF.

The CDR3 loop reads CASNYRGDSPLHF. In nucleotides, the CDR3 is TGTGCCAGTAACTACAGGGGAGATTCACCCCTCCACTTT. The chain recombines TRBV2 with TRBJ1-6; the match to TRBD1 covers 7 bases. This CDR3 region has 13 residues. With 9 bases clipped from V and 8 bases from J, the junction kept 7 bases outside the gene matches. Germline V lookup: CDR1 SNHLY, CDR2 FYNNEI.

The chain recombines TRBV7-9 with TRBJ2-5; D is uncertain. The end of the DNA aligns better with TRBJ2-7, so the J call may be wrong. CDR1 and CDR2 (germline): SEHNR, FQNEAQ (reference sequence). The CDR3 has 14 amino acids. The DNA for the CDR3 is TGTGCCAGCAGCTTAGACCACTTCTCCTACGAGCAGTACTTC. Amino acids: CASSLDHFSYEQYF.

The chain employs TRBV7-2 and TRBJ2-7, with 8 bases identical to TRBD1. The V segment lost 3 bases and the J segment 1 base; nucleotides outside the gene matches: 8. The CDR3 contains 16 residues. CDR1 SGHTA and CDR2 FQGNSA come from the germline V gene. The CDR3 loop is CASSLDGQGKSYEQYF. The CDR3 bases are TGTGCCAGCAGCTTGGATGGACAGGGTAAATCCTACGAGCAGTACTTC.

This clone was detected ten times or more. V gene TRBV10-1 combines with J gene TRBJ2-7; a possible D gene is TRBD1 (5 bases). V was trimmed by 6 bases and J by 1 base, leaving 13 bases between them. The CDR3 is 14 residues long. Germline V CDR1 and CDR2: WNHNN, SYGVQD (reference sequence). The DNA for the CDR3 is TGCGCCAGCAGCCGAATGGACAAGTCCTACGAGCAGTACTTC. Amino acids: CASSRMDKSYEQYF.

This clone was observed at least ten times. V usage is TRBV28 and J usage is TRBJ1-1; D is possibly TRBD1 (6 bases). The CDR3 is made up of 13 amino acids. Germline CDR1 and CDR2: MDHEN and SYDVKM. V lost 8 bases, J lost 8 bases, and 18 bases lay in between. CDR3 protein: CASDTGQPLEAFF. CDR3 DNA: TGTGCCAGCGATACAGGACAGCCTCTCGAAGCTTTCTTT.

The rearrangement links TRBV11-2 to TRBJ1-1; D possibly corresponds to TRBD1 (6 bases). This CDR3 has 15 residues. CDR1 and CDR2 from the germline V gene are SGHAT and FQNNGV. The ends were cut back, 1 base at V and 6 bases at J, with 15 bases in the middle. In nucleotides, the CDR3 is TGTGCCAGCAGCTTAGCCTCCGGACAGCAACCTGAAGCTTTCTTT. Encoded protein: CASSLASGQQPEAFF.

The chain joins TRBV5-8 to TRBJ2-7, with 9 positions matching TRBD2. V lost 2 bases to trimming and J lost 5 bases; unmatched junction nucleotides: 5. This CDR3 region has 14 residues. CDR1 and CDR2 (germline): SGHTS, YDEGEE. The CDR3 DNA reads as TGTGCCAGCAGCTTTGGCGGGAGGGCCCACGAGCAGTACTTC. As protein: CASSFGGRAHEQYF.

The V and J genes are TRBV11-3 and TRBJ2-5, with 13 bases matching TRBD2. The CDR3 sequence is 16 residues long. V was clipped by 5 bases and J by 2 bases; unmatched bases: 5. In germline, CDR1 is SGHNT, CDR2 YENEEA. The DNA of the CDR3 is TGTGCCAGCAGCCGAGGACTAGCGGGAGTTCAAGAGACCCAGTACTTC. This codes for CASSRGLAGVQETQYF.

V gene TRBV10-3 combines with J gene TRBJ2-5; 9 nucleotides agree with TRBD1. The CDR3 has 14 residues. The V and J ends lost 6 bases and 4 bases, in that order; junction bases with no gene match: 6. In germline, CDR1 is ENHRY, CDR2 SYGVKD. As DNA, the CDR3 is TGTGCCATCAGACCCCAGGACAGGGGAGAGACCCAGTACTTC. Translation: CAIRPQDRGETQYF.

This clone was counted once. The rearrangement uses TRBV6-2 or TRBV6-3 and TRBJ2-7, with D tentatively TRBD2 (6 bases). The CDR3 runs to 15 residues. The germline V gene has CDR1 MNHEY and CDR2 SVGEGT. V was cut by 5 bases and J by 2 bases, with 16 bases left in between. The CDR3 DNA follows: TGTGCCAGCAGTGTTTTGGGGGGTGATACCTACGAGCAGTACTTC. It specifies CASSVLGGDTYEQYF.

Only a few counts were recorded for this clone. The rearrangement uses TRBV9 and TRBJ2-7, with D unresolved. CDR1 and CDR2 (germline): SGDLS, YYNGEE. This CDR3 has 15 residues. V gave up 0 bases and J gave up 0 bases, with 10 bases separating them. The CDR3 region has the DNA TGTGCCAGCAGCGTAGCTCCAGGATACTCCTACGAGCAGTACTTC. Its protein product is CASSVAPGYSYEQYF.

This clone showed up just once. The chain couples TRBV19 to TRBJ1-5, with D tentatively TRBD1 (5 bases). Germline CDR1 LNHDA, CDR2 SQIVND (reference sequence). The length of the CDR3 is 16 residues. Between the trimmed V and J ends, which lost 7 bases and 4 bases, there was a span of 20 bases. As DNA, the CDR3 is TGTGCCAGTACCTCTTGGGGCATCGGAGAGAATCAGCCCCAGCATTTT. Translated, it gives CASTSWGIGENQPQHF.

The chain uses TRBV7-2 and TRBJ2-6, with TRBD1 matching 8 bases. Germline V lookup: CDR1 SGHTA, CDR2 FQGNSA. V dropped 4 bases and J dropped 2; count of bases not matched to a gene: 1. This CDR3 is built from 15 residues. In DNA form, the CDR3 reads TGTGCCAGCAGCTCAGGGGGCCCTGGGGCCAACGTCCTGACTTTC. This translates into CASSSGGPGANVLTF. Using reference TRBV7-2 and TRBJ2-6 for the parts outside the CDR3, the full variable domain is GAGVSQSPSNKVTEKGKDVELRCDPISGHTALYWYRQSLGQGLEFLIYFQGNSAPDKSGLPSDRFSAERTGGSVSTLTIQRTQQEDSAVYLCASSSGGPGANVLTFGAGSRLTVL.

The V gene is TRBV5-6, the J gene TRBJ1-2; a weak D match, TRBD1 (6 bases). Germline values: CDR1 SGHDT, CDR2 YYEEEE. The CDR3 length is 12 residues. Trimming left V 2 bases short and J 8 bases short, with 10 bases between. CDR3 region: CASSLYRVGYTF. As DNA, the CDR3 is TGTGCCAGCAGCTTATACAGGGTAGGCTACACCTTC.

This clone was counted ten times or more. The CDR3 DNA follows: TGTGCCAGCAGCGATGGGACAGCTAGCAATCAGCCCCAGCATTTT. This gives the protein CASSDGTASNQPQHF. The genes are TRBV2 and TRBJ1-5; 7 bases agree with TRBD1. Looked up from germline, CDR1 is SNHLY and CDR2 is FYNNEI. Unmatched junction bases numbered 5, after V lost 6 bases and J lost 0 bases. CDR3 size: 15 residues. Using reference TRBV2 and TRBJ1-5 for the parts outside the CDR3, the full variable domain is EPEVTQTPSHQVTQMGQEVILRCVPISNHLYFYWYRQILGQKVEFLVSFYNNEISEKSEIFDDQFSVERPDGSNFTLKIRSTKLEDSAMYFCASSDGTASNQPQHFGDGTRLSIL.

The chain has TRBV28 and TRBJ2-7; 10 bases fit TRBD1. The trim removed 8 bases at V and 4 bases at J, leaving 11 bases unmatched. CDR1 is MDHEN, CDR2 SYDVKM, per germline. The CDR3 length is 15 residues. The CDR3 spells CASRTGTGARYEQYF. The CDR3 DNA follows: TGTGCCAGCCGAACCGGGACAGGGGCGCGGTACGAGCAGTACTTC. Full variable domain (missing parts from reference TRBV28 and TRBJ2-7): DVKVTQSSRYLVKRTGEKVFLECVQDMDHENMFWYRQDPGLGLRLIYFSYDVKMKEKGDIPEGYSVSREKKERFSLILESASTNQTSMYLCASRTGTGARYEQYFGPGTRLTVT.

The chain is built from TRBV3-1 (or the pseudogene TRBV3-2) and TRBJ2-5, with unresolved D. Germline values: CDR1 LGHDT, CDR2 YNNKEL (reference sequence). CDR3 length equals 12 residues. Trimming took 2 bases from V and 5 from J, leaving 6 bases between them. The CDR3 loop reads CASSQYGETQYF. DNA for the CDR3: TGTGCCAGCAGCCAATACGGGGAGACCCAGTACTTC.

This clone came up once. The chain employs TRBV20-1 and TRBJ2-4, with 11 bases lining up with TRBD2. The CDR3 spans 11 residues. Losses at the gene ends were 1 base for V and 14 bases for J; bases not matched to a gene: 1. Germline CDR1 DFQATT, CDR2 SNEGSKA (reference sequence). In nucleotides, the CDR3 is TGCAGTGCTAGAGGGGGACTAGCGGAGTACTTC. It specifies CSARGGLAEYF.

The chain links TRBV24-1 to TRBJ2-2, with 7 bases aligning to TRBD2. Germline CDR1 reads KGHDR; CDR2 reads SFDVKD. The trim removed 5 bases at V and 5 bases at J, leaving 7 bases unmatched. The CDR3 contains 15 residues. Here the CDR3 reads CATSARASGTGELFF. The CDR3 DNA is TGTGCCACCAGTGCGAGAGCTAGCGGTACCGGGGAGCTGTTTTTT.

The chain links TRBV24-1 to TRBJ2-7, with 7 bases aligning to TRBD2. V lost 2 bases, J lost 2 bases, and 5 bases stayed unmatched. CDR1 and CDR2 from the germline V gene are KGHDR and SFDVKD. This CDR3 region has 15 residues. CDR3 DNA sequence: TGTGCCACCAGTGATTCGTCGACTAGCACCTACGAGCAGTACTTC. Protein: CATSDSSTSTYEQYF.

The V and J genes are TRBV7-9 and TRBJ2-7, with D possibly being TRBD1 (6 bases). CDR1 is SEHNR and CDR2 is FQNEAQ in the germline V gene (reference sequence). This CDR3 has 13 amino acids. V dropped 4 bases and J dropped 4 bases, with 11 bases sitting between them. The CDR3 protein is CASSYWTDYEQYF. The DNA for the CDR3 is TGTGCCAGCAGCTATTGGACAGATTACGAGCAGTACTTC.

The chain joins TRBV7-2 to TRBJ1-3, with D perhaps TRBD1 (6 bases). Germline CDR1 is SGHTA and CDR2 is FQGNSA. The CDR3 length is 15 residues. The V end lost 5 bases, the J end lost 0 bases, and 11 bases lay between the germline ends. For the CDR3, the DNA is TGTGCCAGCAGCCGCAGGACAGTCTCTGGAAACACCATATATTTT. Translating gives CASSRRTVSGNTIYF.